These 5 T cell receptor beta chains were all obtained from the same sample, sequenced in a study of blood T cell repertoires in COVID-19 (dated by TCRdb to 2018 to 2021). Libraries came from the immunoSEQ multiplex PCR assay. TCRdb re-hosts the immuneACCESS table, in-frame sequences only. Its copies lack some clones; in the studies checked, an unresolved V gene accounts for under half of them, and the cause for the rest is not known. This sample has roughly 81,000 clones in its table, and around four fifths of those were observed once. The top ten constitute 2% to 2.5% of the sample. The specimen sequenced was peripheral blood. These receptors originate from a woman in her 70s with acute or convalescent COVID-19.

The gene calls are TRBV7-9 and TRBJ1-4; possibly TRBD1 for D (6 bases). The CDR3 is 14 residues long. The germline V gene encodes CDR1 SEHNR and CDR2 FQNEAQ (reference sequence). The ends were cut back, 2 bases at V and 5 bases at J, with 9 bases in the middle. CDR3 residues: CASSLSGVNEKLFF. In DNA form, the CDR3 reads TGTGCCAGCAGCTTATCAGGGGTGAATGAAAAACTGTTTTTT.

The chain joins TRBV5-1 to TRBJ2-3, with 9 bases that match TRBD2. Trimming removed 0 bases from V and 0 bases from J; junction bases left unmatched: 5. Germline lookup yields CDR1 SGHRS and CDR2 YFSETQ. The CDR3 spans 17 residues. The CDR3 protein is CASSLEPSGASTDTQYF. In DNA, the CDR3 is TGCGCCAGCAGCTTGGAGCCTAGCGGGGCTAGCACAGATACGCAGTATTTT.

This clone was detected only once. The J gene is TRBJ2-1, the V gene TRBV27, with 11 bases lining up with TRBD1. The CDR3 has 13 amino acids. Trimming removed 3 bases from V and 8 bases from J; junction bases left unmatched: 0. Germline V gene sequence: CDR1 MNHEY, CDR2 SMNVEV (reference sequence). CDR3 sequence: CASSLGQGDEQFF. In nucleotides, the CDR3 is TGTGCCAGCAGTTTGGGACAGGGGGATGAGCAGTTCTTC.

The chain links TRBV5-1 to TRBJ1-1; 7 bases align to TRBD1. CDR3 length: 14 amino acids. The germline gives CDR1 SGHRS, CDR2 YFSETQ. V was pared by 1 base and J by 5 bases, with 5 bases of the junction left unmatched. CDR3 in DNA: TGCGCCAGCAGCTTGAACAGGGGAGATACTGAAGCTTTCTTT. It yields the protein CASSLNRGDTEAFF.

This clone was observed once. V gene TRBV10-3 combines with J gene TRBJ2-1; tentative D call: TRBD2 (5 bases). The ends were cut back, 10 bases at V and 7 bases at J, with 17 bases in the middle. The CDR3 contains 13 residues. The V gene's germline CDR1 is ENHRY and CDR2 SYGVKD. CDR3 DNA sequence: TGTGCCACGTCCGGTACTAGTTTAAATGAGCAGTTCTTC. Protein sequence: CATSGTSLNEQFF.